A single sample is the source of the 17 T cell receptor beta chains below, sequenced in a study of shared clonotypes between healthy human individuals. Measured with immunoSEQ multiplex PCR; TCRdb has only the in-frame clones, and not every one. The data show some 2,500,000 clones, under 95% seen once. The specimen sequenced was naive CD4+ T cells from PBMCs. Subset given: CD45RA+ positively selected. The source is a man younger than 35 in good health. Some clones in this sample may be carry-over from other donors' samples.

CDR3 bases: TGCGCCAGCAGCGACGCCTCGGAGGGCTGGGAGACCCAGTACTTC. Translation gives CASSDASEGWETQYF. The chain uses TRBV5-1 and TRBJ2-5; D is perhaps TRBD2 (6 bases). This CDR3 has 15 amino acids. V was trimmed by 4 bases and J by 5 bases, leaving 18 bases between them. Germline loops: CDR1 SGHRS, CDR2 YFSETQ.

The J gene is TRBJ2-5, the V gene TRBV13; no definite D call. V was pared by 3 bases and J by 2 bases, with 10 bases between. This CDR3 comprises 14 residues. Germline CDR1 is PRHDT and CDR2 is FYEKMQ (reference sequence). CDR3 coding DNA: TGTGCCAGCAGCTTCGTGGCAGCTCAAGAGACCCAGTACTTC. Its protein is CASSFVAAQETQYF.

This clone was recorded only once. The chain carries TRBV5-1 and TRBJ2-7; 7 bases align to TRBD2. The CDR3 consists of 16 residues. J gave up 5 bases and V 2 bases, and 13 bases lay outside the gene matches. Germline CDR1 is SGHRS and CDR2 is YFSETQ. The CDR3 region has the DNA TGCGCCAGCAGCTTTGGGAGCGGGACTTTTTTTAACGAGCAGTACTTC. Encoded protein: CASSFGSGTFFNEQYF. Full variable domain (remainder filled in from reference TRBV5-1 and TRBJ2-7): KAGVTQTPRYLIKTRGQQVTLSCSPISGHRSVSWYQQTPGQGLQFLFEYFSETQRNKGNFPGRFSGRQFSNSRSEMNVSTLELGDSALYLCASSFGSGTFFNEQYFGPGTRLTVT.

This chain links TRBV27 with TRBJ2-7; 11 bases align to TRBD1. Germline values: CDR1 MNHEY, CDR2 SMNVEV (reference sequence). J lost 4 bases, V lost 9 bases, and 17 bases had no gene match. The CDR3 loop spans 17 amino acids. CDR3 sequence (DNA): TGTGCCAGTATAGGGACAGGGGGTAGAACTAGGAGTTACGAGCAGTACTTC. This gives the protein CASIGTGGRTRSYEQYF.

The V call is TRBV7-2, the J call TRBJ2-1; 10 bases map to TRBD2. V dropped 1 base and J dropped 8; count of bases not matched to a gene: 5. The CDR3 spans 15 residues. Germline V gene data show CDR1 as SGHTA and CDR2 as FQGNSA. The CDR3 is CASSLVLAGRDEQFF. As DNA, the CDR3 is TGTGCCAGCAGCTTAGTACTAGCGGGACGGGATGAGCAGTTCTTC.

The J gene is TRBJ2-7, the V gene TRBV7-3; 10 bases agree with TRBD1. The length of the CDR3 is 14 residues. Trimming cost V 2 bases and J 4 bases; bases outside gene matches: 2. Germline CDR1 is SGHTA and CDR2 is FQGTGA. The CDR3 DNA reads as TGTGCCAGCAGCTTAGGGACAGGGGTTTACGAGCAGTACTTC. Its protein is CASSLGTGVYEQYF. Supplemented by reference TRBV7-3 and TRBJ2-7, the full variable domain reads GAGVSQTPSNKVTEKGKYVELRCDPISGHTALYWYRQSLGQGPEFLIYFQGTGAADDSGLPNDRFFAVRPEGSVSTLKIQRTERGDSAVYLCASSLGTGVYEQYFGPGTRLTVT.

The gene calls are TRBV10-3 and TRBJ1-1, with TRBD1 identical over 8 bases. The CDR3 sequence is 13 residues long. CDR1 and CDR2 from the germline V gene are ENHRY and SYGVKD. The V gene end was trimmed by 6 bases and the J gene end by 6 bases; junction bases not matched to a gene: 6. For the CDR3, the DNA is TGTGCCATCAGGACCGGGACAGGATCTGAAGCTTTCTTT. Protein: CAIRTGTGSEAFF.

The chain uses TRBV13 and TRBJ2-1, with D tentatively TRBD1 (6 bases). This CDR3 has 16 residues. CDR1 is PRHDT, CDR2 FYEKMQ, per germline (reference sequence). V was pared by 5 bases and J by 5 bases, with 19 bases between. The CDR3 here is CASSRLGGHRDNEQFF. CDR3 DNA: TGTGCCAGCAGCCGTCTTGGGGGACACCGAGACAATGAGCAGTTCTTC.

This clone was detected only a few times. This chain connects TRBV9 to TRBJ1-5; D might be TRBD1 (6 bases). The CDR3 consists of 15 residues. V shed 4 bases and J shed 6 bases, with 17 bases lying between them. The germline gives CDR1 SGDLS, CDR2 YYNGEE. CDR3 sequence (DNA): TGTGCCAGCAGCCCTCTGGGGGGCGGCGGTCAGCCCCAGCATTTT. Translated, it gives CASSPLGGGGQPQHF.

V is TRBV29-1 and J is TRBJ2-5, with D unresolved. The CDR3 loop spans 13 amino acids. V was shortened by 6 bases and J by 5 bases, with 16 bases between the two germline ends. Germline V gives CDR1 SQVTM, CDR2 ANQGSEA. The CDR3 bases are TGCAGCGTGCTTCTTTCAATTATGGAGACCCAGTACTTC. It specifies CSVLLSIMETQYF.

This chain joins TRBV28 and TRBJ2-7; 12 bases match TRBD2. With V trimmed by 5 bases and J by 4 bases, 6 bases remained unmatched. CDR3 size: 15 residues. Germline V CDR1 and CDR2: MDHEN, SYDVKM. CDR3: CASSPGLAGPYEQYF. The CDR3 nucleotides are TGTGCCAGCAGTCCGGGACTAGCGGGCCCGTACGAGCAGTACTTC.

In this sample, this clone turned up once. The gene calls are TRBV30 and TRBJ2-7; maybe TRBD2 (6 bases). From germline, CDR1 is GTSNPN and CDR2 SVGIG (reference sequence). The CDR3 consists of 12 residues. V was trimmed by 3 bases and J by 6 bases, leaving 12 bases between them. As DNA, the CDR3 is TGTGCCTGGAGCCTACTCGGGGGCGAGCAGTACTTC. Its translation: CAWSLLGGEQYF.

The chain couples TRBV9 to TRBJ2-1, with 9 bases fitting TRBD1. Germline CDR1 reads SGDLS; CDR2 reads YYNGEE. The CDR3 totals 14 residues. The J segment lost 4 bases and the V segment lost 3 bases, leaving 2 bases of the junction unmatched. In nucleotides, the CDR3 is TGTGCCAGCAGCGCGACAGGGGGTTACAATGAGCAGTTCTTC. Translating it yields CASSATGGYNEQFF.

CDR3 in DNA: TGTGCCAGCAGCTTAGGCAATCAGCCCCAGCATTTT. Amino acids: CASSLGNQPQHF. V gene TRBV7-3 combines with J gene TRBJ1-5; no clear D. Looked up from germline, CDR1 is SGHTA and CDR2 is FQGTGA. The CDR3 has 12 residues. V lost 2 bases and J 2 bases, leaving 1 base between the germline ends.

The J gene is TRBJ1-2, the V gene TRBV7-9, with a possible D match to TRBD1 (6 bases). This CDR3 has 15 amino acids. Germline V gives CDR1 SEHNR, CDR2 FQNEAQ (reference sequence). Trimming took off 5 bases at V and 5 bases at J, with 18 bases between the two ends. The CDR3 spells CASSRQGGRPYGYTF. CDR3 sequence (DNA): TGTGCCAGCAGCCGCCAAGGGGGGCGGCCGTATGGCTACACCTTC.

V is TRBV6-5 and J is TRBJ2-3; D is ambiguous. Trimming took off 4 bases at V and 1 base at J, with 3 bases between the two ends. This CDR3 spans 12 amino acids. The germline CDR1 and CDR2 sequences are MNHEY and SVGAGI. CDR3 DNA: TGTGCCAGCAGTTCAGGCACAGATACGCAGTATTTT. It is translated as CASSSGTDTQYF.

This clone was observed once. The chain joins TRBV5-4 to TRBJ1-5, with D perhaps TRBD1 (6 bases). The germline gives CDR1 SGHNT, CDR2 YYREEE (reference sequence). V was pared by 0 bases and J by 3 bases, with 13 bases between. CDR3 size: 16 residues. The DNA of the CDR3 is TGTGCCAGCAGCTTGGGGGCCGGGGGCCCCAATCAGCCCCAGCATTTT. This encodes CASSLGAGGPNQPQHF.